This T cell receptor (beta chain) was found in a study of cytomegalovirus exposure and HLA in healthy donors (dated by TCRdb to the late 2010s). Notes on the research overall: An earlier analysis of roughly 610 of the donors reported about 260 Gb of sequence data and 117 million unique TCR beta sequences obtained from about 179 million T cells. The aim of the study was to test whether cataloging public T cell receptors could identify signatures of past pathogen exposure. Of the 300 to 450 genotyped donors, approximately 81% were placed in the genetic ancestry cluster associated with self-reported Caucasian donors. Using immunosequencing, the study profiled T cell repertoires from some 670 subjects and related those repertoires to cytomegalovirus serostatus. A separate validation cohort of 90 to 150 different subjects was used in addition to the roughly 720-subject first cohort. Roughly 5 DR-DQ haplotypes were handled as single units for association and clustering, since linkage in the cohort was strong. In a later analysis, previously published TCR beta repertoires from hundreds of donors were re-analyzed and high-resolution HLA genotyping was added so that TCR occurrence patterns could be studied. Typing coverage differed by locus: A, B, C, DRB1 and DQB1 were typed in about 629-640 donors, DQA1 in about 560, DPA1 in roughly 590, and DPB1 in 400 to 480. An earlier analysis of approximately 630 of the donors applied high-throughput TCR beta sequencing to assess whether each TCR beta V gene segment acted as functional or pseudogenic. Donor age, sex, ethnicity and CMV serostatus were compiled alongside the repertoire data. On average, around 230,000 unique TCR beta nucleotide sequences were sequenced per donor among more than 350 genotyped donors of the cohort, with approximately 18% of those sequences being non-productive. About 310 gigabases of sequencing data and roughly 90 million unique TCR sequences were included in an early release covering about 700 HLA-typed donors. All discovery cohort repertoires had been generated on a single sequencing platform. Rather than using new phenotypic data, the later analysis identified candidate immune exposures from TCR beta sequences and from how often those sequences occurred across donors. A later genetic analysis took genome-wide SNP genotypes for about 55% of the 666 donors and used that subset as a discovery cohort. Class I and class II HLA loci were covered by the typing at four-digit resolution. To predict cytomegalovirus infection status, the study brought together high-throughput TCR immunosequencing, statistical association of individual TCRs with disease status, and machine learning.

The protocol used for the library was the immunoSEQ multiplex PCR assay. The multiplex PCR relied on a mix of 60 forward primers for TCR Vbeta segments and 13 reverse primers for TCR Jbeta segments. Amplification of the CDR3 region of rearranged TCR beta genes was performed with a multiplex PCR assay on genomic DNA. On the Illumina HiSeq System, the amplified TCR beta libraries were sequenced as 87-base-pair reads. The authors processed their data as follows. A later analysis tallied 75 million to 95 million unique TCR beta chains across the approximately 670 repertoires, and around 12 million of those chains were shared by two or more donors. Raw reads were error-corrected and collapsed into unique sequences by a nearest-neighbor algorithm in which closely related sequences were merged to remove PCR and sequencing errors. To assign V, D and J gene segments, CDR3 sequences were aligned to IMGT reference sequences. Each retained sequence needed at least a six-nucleotide match to both a V gene segment and a J gene segment. A rearrangement counted as productive if the CDR3 had no stop codons and remained in frame with V and J, and every other rearrangement counted as non-productive. CDR3 was defined by IMGT convention, running from the second conserved V-encoded cysteine to the conserved J-encoded phenylalanine. In an earlier analysis of 587 of the donors, sequences lacking an unambiguous match to a single V gene segment were excluded. An earlier analysis of several hundred of the donors called V segments functional above 56.7% productive rearrangements and segregating when the between-donor standard deviation exceeded 5%. A statistical classification framework was built for diagnosing cytomegalovirus status from the catalog of TCR beta chain sequences. A later analysis assigned V and J genes by comparing TCR nucleotide sequences with IMGT/GENE-DB human TR gene sequences. In a later analysis, CDR3 sequences and most-parsimonious VDJ recombination scenarios were assigned using the TCRdist pipeline. In a later analysis, every TCR beta chain was defined by the combination of its CDR3 amino acid sequence and its V-gene family, and reads without a unique V-gene family were dropped. To address suspected cross-contamination and a sequencing artifact, a later analysis removed under 600 highly shared, low-generation-probability nucleotide sequences. A later analysis calculated a clonal expansion index for each public chain from normalized within-repertoire ranks of inferred template counts. Generation probabilities in a later analysis came from a VDJ recombination model fitted to out-of-frame rearrangements, and those results were checked against IGoR. In a later analysis, hypergeometric tests were used to score TCR-TCR, TCR-HLA and TCR-CMV co-occurrence, with a repertoire-size bias correction applied to TCR pairs. To estimate false discovery rates, a later analysis permuted the HLA or CMV assignments 20 times. A later analysis grouped co-occurring TCRs with DBSCAN, adding TCRdist sequence similarity when clustering within HLA-allele-positive subsets. Co-occurrence clustering excluded repertoires with fewer than 30,000 or more than 120,000 public chains, plus five with anomalous nucleotide sharing. Sourced from immuneACCESS, this table was stored by TCRdb with only in-frame sequences that have V and J called. A share of the clones is absent; for the studies checked, an unresolved V gene accounts for under half, and the remainder has no known explanation. V and J calls and clone size are those listed in that table; D and trimming were worked out from the DNA. The table for this sample lists 200,000 to 300,000 clones; around 80% of them were counted only once. The ten largest clones represent around 0.45% of the sample.

Beyond this particular receptor, the publication reports: At a false discovery rate of 0.05, a later analysis linked about 17,000 TCR beta sequences to specific HLA alleles. Cytomegalovirus status was reported to be diagnosed by the classifier with high specificity and sensitivity in both the original and validation cohorts. The authors suggested that the approach could potentially be generalized to other disease states and immunological phenotypes. A later genetic analysis associated a missense DCLRE1C variant with V-gene and J-gene trimming of TCR beta chains, and an independent cohort replicated the association. Broadly in line with IMGT annotations, most TCR beta V segments showed up in productive rearrangements about 90% or about 30% of the time in an earlier analysis of some 590 of the donors. The cohort was sequenced for TCR beta chains only, and without alpha or paired-chain data the features that could be detected were limited. Across donors, most TCR sequences were observed very rarely, whereas some public TCRs were present in many individuals. In a later analysis, most CMV-associated TCR beta chains were found to appear HLA-restricted, with HLA associations seemingly driven largely by CMV exposure. A cluster of highly shared sequence variants was judged likely to represent a technical artifact of the sequencing pipeline. When HLA alleles, especially DR and DQ, strongly co-occurred, attributing TCR associations to individual alleles was difficult. A later genetic analysis reported fewer N-insertions in productive TCRs among donors in an Asian-associated ancestry cluster than the approximately 700-donor mean. A further reported finding was that TCR beta sequences accurately predicted the HLA-A and HLA-B alleles for most subjects in the first cohort. The study gave a list of 150 to 200 TCR beta chains associated with cytomegalovirus. CMV serostatus was the only immune exposure information available for the cohort. The earlier analysis of fewer than 750 of the donors excluded about 16 rarely observed V segments, including chromosome 9 orphons, because counts were too low. A later analysis reported that several top co-occurrence clusters appeared linked to parvovirus B19, influenza, CMV and Epstein-Barr virus. Because HLA typing was missing for some donors at each locus, association tests included only the typed subset. Correlated functional status among segregating V segments might be attributable to linkage disequilibrium, but an unknown experimental factor could not be ruled out. Presence/absence analyses assumed roughly uniform sequencing depth across donors, an assumption that may not hold. In vitro tests confirmed that a few of the cytomegalovirus-associated TCR beta chains recognize cytomegalovirus antigens. According to a later analysis, TCR association rates differed among HLA loci, with DRB1 alleles showing the most associated TCRs and HLA-C alleles showing the fewest. In a later analysis, HLA-associated TCR beta chains showed more clonal expansion and lower generation probabilities than non-associated chains that were equally common.

In total, 500 to 700 healthy bone marrow donors made up the cohort. At the time of sampling, all cohort members were nominally healthy, though unrecorded immune exposures were likely present. The donor was CMV seronegative and belonged to the group of 380 or so seronegative cohort members. Each donor provided a peripheral blood sample, and peripheral blood mononuclear cells were used for TCR beta sequencing. Genomic DNA extraction from the blood cell samples was performed with the Qiagen DNeasy Blood Extraction Kit. As for this clone: Its antigen remains undetermined. Base qualities are not recorded, but no much larger clone differs from it by a single base.

The sequence came from a boy younger than 18 in good health and CMV-seronegative. Sequenced material: PBMCs.

The CDR3 region reads CASSVVGLRSGELFF. The DNA reads as follows: TGTGCCAGCAGCGTAGTAGGACTTCGTTCCGGGGAGCTGTTTTTT. The V and J genes are TRBV9 and TRBJ2-2; a tentative D call is TRBD2 (5 bases match). Measured from the cysteine to the phenylalanine, the CDR3 is 15 residues long. Of all the DNA, just the CDR3 is kept, 45 bases in frame from base 1. Trimming takes 0 bases from V and 6 bases from J, and the germline ends sit 12 bases apart. In the germline V gene, CDR1 corresponds to SGDLS and CDR2 to YYNGEE.